A selection of T cell receptor beta chains follows, all from one sample in a study of cytomegalovirus exposure and HLA in healthy donors. TCRdb keeps only in-frame clones here, not all; method: immunoSEQ multiplex PCR. The top ten clones hold approximately 9.4% of a sample with roughly 160,000 clones, around 85% of them seen once. The source material was PBMCs. The source of these receptors is a man between 18 and 35 years old in good health and CMV-seropositive. CDR3s include the opening cysteine and the closing phenylalanine or tryptophan. The D gene is left open where the match is weak. Expanded clones are given a class, and other clones once, few, many or no size at all.

d_call	v_call	clone_size	j_call	cdr3_aa	cdr3_nt
-	TRBV5-1	once	TRBJ2-3	CASSLAGGVKDTQYF	TGCGCCAGCAGCTTGGCCGGAGGAGTCAAGGATACGCAGTATTTT
-	TRBV6-4	few	TRBJ1-1	CASSATVPGEAFF	TGTGCCAGCAGTGCGACAGTCCCCGGTGAAGCTTTCTTT
TRBD2	TRBV30	-	TRBJ2-7	CAWRGLAGGNEQYF	TGTGCCTGGAGGGGACTAGCGGGGGGGAACGAGCAGTACTTC
-	TRBV5-1	-	TRBJ2-7	CASSLGGDRRTYEQYF	TGCGCCAGCAGCTTGGGAGGTGACAGGCGTACCTACGAGCAGTACTTC
TRBD1	TRBV15	-	TRBJ1-2	CATSRETGGKGERGRYTF	TGTGCCACCAGCAGAGAGACAGGGGGGAAAGGGGAACGGGGTCGCTACACCTTC
TRBD2	TRBV9	-	TRBJ2-7	CASSTSGGFGEQYF	TGTGCCAGCAGTACTAGCGGGGGGTTTGGCGAGCAGTACTTC
-	TRBV25-1	-	TRBJ1-1	CASSEFRHRNTEAFF	TGTGCCAGCAGTGAATTCCGACATCGGAACACTGAAGCTTTCTTT
TRBD1	TRBV10-3	-	TRBJ1-2	CATSGTDTINYGYTF	TGTGCCACCTCCGGGACAGACACAATTAACTATGGCTACACCTTC
-	TRBV6-5	few	TRBJ1-2	CASSYSEQGAGGYTF	TGTGCCAGCAGTTACTCCGAACAGGGAGCGGGAGGCTACACCTTC
TRBD2	TRBV4-3	-	TRBJ2-4	CASSQVRTSGGILAKNIQYF	TGCGCCAGCAGCCAAGTAAGGACTAGCGGGGGTATACTAGCCAAAAACATTCAGTACTTC
-	TRBV29-1	once	TRBJ1-2	CSVDGGDYGYTF	TGCAGCGTTGACGGGGGGGATTATGGCTACACCTTC
TRBD2	TRBV9	-	TRBJ2-7	CASSPRGEVSYEQYF	TGTGCCAGCAGCCCTCGGGGGGAGGTTTCCTACGAGCAGTACTTC
TRBD2	TRBV11-2	-	TRBJ2-7	CASSLAAGGPFEQYF	TGTGCCAGCAGCTTAGCAGCGGGGGGGCCGTTCGAGCAGTACTTC
TRBD2	TRBV10-3	-	TRBJ2-7	CAISESGGRSYEQYF	TGTGCCATCAGTGAGAGCGGGGGACGGTCCTACGAGCAGTACTTC
-	TRBV5-6	-	TRBJ1-1	CASSPRGGVGDGEAFF	TGTGCCAGCAGCCCTCGAGGCGGGGTTGGGGACGGTGAAGCTTTCTTT
TRBD2	TRBV7-9	-	TRBJ2-2	CASSHQGRDTGELFF	TGTGCCAGCAGCCACCAAGGGAGGGACACCGGGGAGCTGTTTTTT
-	TRBV7-6	-	TRBJ2-7	CASSFSGSYEQYF	TGTGCCAGCAGCTTTTCGGGGTCCTACGAGCAGTACTTC
-	TRBV21-1	-	TRBJ1-2	CASSFLPRDRGRLRTDFNYGYTF	TGTGCCAGCAGCTTCCTACCTCGGGACAGGGGGCGCTTGAGGACTGATTTCAACTATGGCTACACCTTC
TRBD1	TRBV9	-	TRBJ2-3	CASSVVGTGSPDTQYF	TGTGCCAGCAGCGTAGTCGGGACAGGGTCCCCAGATACGCAGTATTTT
-	TRBV5-1	-	TRBJ2-3	CASSLVLVADTQYF	TGCGCCAGCAGCTTGGTACTAGTAGCAGATACGCAGTATTTT
-	TRBV7-9	-	TRBJ2-5	CASSLRHGETQYF	TGTGCCAGCAGCTTAAGACACGGAGAGACCCAGTACTTC
-	TRBV30	-	TRBJ1-3	CAWERGYGNTIYF	TGTGCCTGGGAACGGGGGTATGGAAACACCATATATTTT
TRBD2	TRBV2	once	TRBJ2-3	CASSEARGGLDTQYF	TGTGCCAGCAGTGAAGCTCGGGGGGGGCTGGATACGCAGTATTTT
-	TRBV5-1	-	TRBJ2-7	CASSLGAGNYEQYF	TGCGCCAGCAGCTTAGGGGCTGGAAACTACGAGCAGTACTTC
-	TRBV2	few	TRBJ1-2	CARQGANYGYTF	TGTGCCAGACAGGGAGCTAACTATGGCTACACCTTC
TRBD1	TRBV12-5	-	TRBJ2-5	CASGLVPPPGQAQETQYF	TGTGCTAGTGGTTTGGTACCGCCCCCGGGACAGGCTCAGGAGACCCAGTACTTC
TRBD2	TRBV7-3	-	TRBJ2-2	CASSALTGTTSTGELFF	TGTGCCAGCAGCGCGTTAACGGGGACTACATCCACCGGGGAGCTGTTTTTT